These T cell receptor beta chains were read from a single sample in a study of blood T cell repertoires in COVID-19. The assay was immunoSEQ multiplex PCR, and TCRdb's table has in-frame clones only and misses some. The data hold 35,000 to 45,000 clones, with 65% to 80% observed a single time. Sequencing was carried out using peripheral blood. The receptors stem from a man between 60 and 75 years old with active COVID-19. Each CDR3 is given with its conserved first and last residue. The D gene is left open where the match is weak. Only some rows state a clone size, as once, few, many or a class for expanded clones.

. TRBD1 TRBJ2-3 TRBV7-9 CASSFGQGVADTQYF TGTGCCAGCAGCTTCGGACAGGGAGTAGCAGATACGCAGTATTTT
. . TRBJ2-3 TRBV7-2 CASNLGAFTQYF TGTGCCAGCAATTTGGGGGCCTTTACGCAGTATTTT
. TRBD2 TRBJ2-3 TRBV5-1 CASRRGGTDTQYF TGCGCCAGCCGGCGGGGGGGCACAGATACGCAGTATTTT
. TRBD2 TRBJ2-7 TRBV9 CASGGGYEQYF TGTGCCAGCGGGGGGGGCTACGAGCAGTACTTC
. TRBD2 TRBJ2-1 TRBV9 CASSGGLASWDEQFF TGTGCCAGCAGCGGGGGACTAGCGAGCTGGGATGAGCAGTTCTTC
. TRBD1 TRBJ1-6 TRBV4-1 CASSQSRGRRRDSPLHF TGCGCCAGCAGCCAATCCAGGGGGCGAAGACGAGATTCACCCCTCCACTTT
. TRBD1 TRBJ1-5 TRBV19 CASSTSGTGASPQPQHF TGTGCCAGTAGTACGTCCGGGACAGGGGCCTCCCCACAGCCCCAGCATTTT
. . TRBJ2-1 TRBV9 CASSLSDFSPWNEQFF TGTGCCAGCAGCCTCTCGGACTTTAGCCCGTGGAATGAGCAGTTCTTC
. TRBD1 TRBJ2-5 TRBV5-1 CASSARAGTGETQYF TGCGCCAGCAGCGCCCGAGCCGGGACAGGGGAGACCCAGTACTTC
. TRBD1 TRBJ1-4 TRBV19 CASNTPDRGGDEKLFF TGTGCCAGTAATACCCCCGACAGGGGAGGGGATGAAAAACTGTTTTTT
. . TRBJ1-4 TRBV5-6 CASSLEFGNEKLFF TGTGCCAGCAGCTTGGAATTCGGGAATGAAAAACTGTTTTTT
. TRBD1 TRBJ1-1 TRBV19 CASSTGAGGGTEAFF TGTGCCAGTAGTACGGGGGCAGGGGGTGGCACTGAAGCTTTCTTT
. TRBD1 TRBJ2-3 TRBV6-5 CASSYSGGPVNTQYF TGTGCCAGCAGTTACTCAGGGGGCCCCGTAAATACGCAGTATTTT
. . TRBJ1-2 TRBV6-1 CASSERRQHGYTF TGTGCCAGCAGTGAACGGAGACAGCATGGCTACACCTTC
. . TRBJ2-1 TRBV7-8 CASSSTGSRGGGNEQFF TGTGCCAGCAGCTCCACCGGTTCTAGGGGTGGTGGCAATGAGCAGTTCTTC
few . TRBJ1-6 TRBV20-1 CSASSQGTYNSPLHF TGCAGTGCTAGTTCGCAGGGAACCTATAATTCACCCCTCCACTTT
. . TRBJ2-7 TRBV30 CAWGKLGGGVKQYF TGTGCCTGGGGGAAGCTGGGCGGGGGCGTCAAGCAGTACTTC